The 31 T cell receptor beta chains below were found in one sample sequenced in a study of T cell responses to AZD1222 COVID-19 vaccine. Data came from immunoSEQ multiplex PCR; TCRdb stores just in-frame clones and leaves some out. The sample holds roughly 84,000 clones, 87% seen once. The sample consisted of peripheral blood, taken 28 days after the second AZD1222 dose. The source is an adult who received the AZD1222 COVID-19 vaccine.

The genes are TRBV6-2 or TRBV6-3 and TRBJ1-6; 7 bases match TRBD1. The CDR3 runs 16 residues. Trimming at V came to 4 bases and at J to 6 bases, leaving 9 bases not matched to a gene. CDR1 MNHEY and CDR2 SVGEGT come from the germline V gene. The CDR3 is CASSSPLTGTNSPLHF. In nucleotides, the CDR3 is TGTGCCAGCAGTTCGCCCCTGACAGGGACTAATTCACCCCTCCACTTT.

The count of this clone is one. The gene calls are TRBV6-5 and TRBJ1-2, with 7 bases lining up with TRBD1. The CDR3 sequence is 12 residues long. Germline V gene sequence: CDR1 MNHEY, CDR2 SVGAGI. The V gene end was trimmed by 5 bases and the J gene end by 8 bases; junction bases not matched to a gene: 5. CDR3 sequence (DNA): TGTGCCAGCAGTCACAGGGGCGGGGGCTACACCTTC. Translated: CASSHRGGGYTF.

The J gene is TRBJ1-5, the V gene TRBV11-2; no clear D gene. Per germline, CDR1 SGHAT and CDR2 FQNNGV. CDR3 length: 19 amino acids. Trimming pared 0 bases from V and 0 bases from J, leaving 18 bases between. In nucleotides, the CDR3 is TGTGCCAGCAGCTTAGACCGTCAGGACGCAAAACATAGCAATCAGCCCCAGCATTTT. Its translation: CASSLDRQDAKHSNQPQHF.

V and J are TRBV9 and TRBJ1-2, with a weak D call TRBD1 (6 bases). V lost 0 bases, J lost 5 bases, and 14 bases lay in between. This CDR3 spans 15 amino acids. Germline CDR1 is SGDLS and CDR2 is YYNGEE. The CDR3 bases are TGTGCCAGCAGCGTAGGTCACAGGGTCCGGTATGGCTACACCTTC. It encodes CASSVGHRVRYGYTF.

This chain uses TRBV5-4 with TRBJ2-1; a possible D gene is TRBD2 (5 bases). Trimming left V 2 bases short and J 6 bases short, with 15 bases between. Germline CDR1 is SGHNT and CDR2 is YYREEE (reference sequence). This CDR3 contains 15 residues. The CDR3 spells CASSFSRGSVNEQFF. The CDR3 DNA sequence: TGTGCCAGCAGCTTTTCCCGGGGTTCGGTCAATGAGCAGTTCTTC. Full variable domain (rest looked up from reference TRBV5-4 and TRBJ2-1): ETGVTQSPTHLIKTRGQQVTLRCSSQSGHNTVSWYQQALGQGPQFIFQYYREEENGRGNFPPRFSGLQFPNYSSELNVNALELDDSALYLCASSFSRGSVNEQFFGPGTRLTVL.

CDR3 DNA sequence: TGTGCCAGCAGCCCCCTTTACCGACAGTCCACTGAAGCTTTCTTT. Its protein product is CASSPLYRQSTEAFF. The chain links TRBV3-1 (or the pseudogene TRBV3-2) to TRBJ1-1; possible D gene TRBD1, 5 bases. Trimming cost V 4 bases and J 4 bases, with 16 bases left between them. Germline V gene sequence: CDR1 LGHDT, CDR2 YNNKEL (reference sequence). The CDR3 is made up of 15 amino acids.

CDR3 bases: TGTGCCAGCAGCCTGTTGAGGGACTCTGGGGCCAACGTCCTGACTTTC. The encoded protein is CASSLLRDSGANVLTF. The V gene is TRBV14, the J gene TRBJ2-6, with a possible D match to TRBD2 (5 bases). V was cut by 4 bases and J by 0 bases, with 10 bases left in between. Germline CDR1 SGHDN, CDR2 FVKESK. This CDR3 has 16 residues.

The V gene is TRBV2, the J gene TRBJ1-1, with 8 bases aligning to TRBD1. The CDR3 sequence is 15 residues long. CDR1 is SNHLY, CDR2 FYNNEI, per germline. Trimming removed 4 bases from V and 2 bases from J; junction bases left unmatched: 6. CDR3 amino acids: CASSVLTGENTEAFF. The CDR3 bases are TGTGCCAGCAGTGTTCTGACAGGGGAAAACACTGAAGCTTTCTTT.

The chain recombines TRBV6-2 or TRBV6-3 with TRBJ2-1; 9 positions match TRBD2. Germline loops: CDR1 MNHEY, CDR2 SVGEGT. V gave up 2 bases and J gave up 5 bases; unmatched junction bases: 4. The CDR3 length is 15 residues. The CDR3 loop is CASSYASGAHNEQFF. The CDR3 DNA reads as TGTGCCAGCAGTTACGCTAGCGGGGCCCACAATGAGCAGTTCTTC.

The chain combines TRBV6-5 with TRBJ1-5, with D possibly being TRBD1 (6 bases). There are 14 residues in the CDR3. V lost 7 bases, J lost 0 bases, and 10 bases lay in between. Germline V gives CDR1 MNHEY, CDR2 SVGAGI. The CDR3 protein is CASKHRVSNQPQHF. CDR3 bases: TGTGCCAGCAAGCACAGGGTTAGCAATCAGCCCCAGCATTTT.

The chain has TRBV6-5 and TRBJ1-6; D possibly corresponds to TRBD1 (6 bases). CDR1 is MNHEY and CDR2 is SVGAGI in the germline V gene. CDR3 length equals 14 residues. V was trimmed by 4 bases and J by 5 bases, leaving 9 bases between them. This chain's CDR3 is CASSSTGNNSPLHF. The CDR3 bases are TGTGCCAGCAGTTCGACAGGAAATAATTCACCCCTCCACTTT.

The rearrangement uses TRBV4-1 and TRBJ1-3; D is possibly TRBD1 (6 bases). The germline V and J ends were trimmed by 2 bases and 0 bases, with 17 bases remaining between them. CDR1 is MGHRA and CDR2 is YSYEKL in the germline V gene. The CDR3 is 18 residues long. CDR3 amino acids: CASSQYSQGGISGNTIYF. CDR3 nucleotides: TGCGCCAGCAGCCAATATTCACAGGGTGGCATCTCTGGAAACACCATATATTTT.

The CDR3 nucleotides are TGTGCCAGCAGCTTAGAGGCCCCTCGCAGGGGCTATGGCTACACCTTC. Encoded protein: CASSLEAPRRGYGYTF. This rearrangement joins TRBV7-3 to TRBJ1-2, with a tentative D call TRBD1 (6 bases). Germline-derived CDR1 and CDR2 are SGHTA and FQGTGA. Trimming took off 2 bases at V and 4 bases at J, with 17 bases between the two ends. This CDR3 spans 16 amino acids.

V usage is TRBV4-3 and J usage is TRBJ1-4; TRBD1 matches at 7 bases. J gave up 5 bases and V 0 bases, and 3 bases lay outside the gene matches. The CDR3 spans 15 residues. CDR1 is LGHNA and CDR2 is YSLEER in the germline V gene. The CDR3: CASSQDQGVNEKLFF. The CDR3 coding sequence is TGCGCCAGCAGCCAAGATCAGGGGGTCAATGAAAAACTGTTTTTT.

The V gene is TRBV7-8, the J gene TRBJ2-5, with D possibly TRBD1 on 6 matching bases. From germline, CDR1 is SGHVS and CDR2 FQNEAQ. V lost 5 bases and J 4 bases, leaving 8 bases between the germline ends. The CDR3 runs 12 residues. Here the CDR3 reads CASSQGGETQYF. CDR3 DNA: TGTGCCAGCAGCCAAGGGGGAGAGACCCAGTACTTC.

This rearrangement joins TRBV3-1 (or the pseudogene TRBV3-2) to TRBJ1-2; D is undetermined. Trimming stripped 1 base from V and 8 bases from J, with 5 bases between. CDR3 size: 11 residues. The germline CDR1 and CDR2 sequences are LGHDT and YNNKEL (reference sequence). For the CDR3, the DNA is TGTGCCAGCAGCCAAGGCCCGGGCTACACCTTC. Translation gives CASSQGPGYTF.

In nucleotides, the CDR3 is TGTGCCAGCAGCCTCCTAGGGGGGGACTATGGCTACACCTTC. It translates to CASSLLGGDYGYTF. The chain has TRBV7-9 and TRBJ1-2; D may be TRBD1 (6 bases). Trimming removed 5 bases at V and 3 bases at J, with 13 bases between. CDR1 and CDR2 from the germline V gene are SEHNR and FQNEAQ (reference sequence). The CDR3 consists of 14 residues. The full variable domain, completed using reference TRBV7-9 and TRBJ1-2, is DTGVSQNPRHKITKRGQNVTFRCDPISEHNRLYWYRQTLGQGPEFLTYFQNEAQLEKSRLLSDRFSAERPKGSFSTLEIQRTEQGDSAMYLCASSLLGGDYGYTFGSGTRLTVV.

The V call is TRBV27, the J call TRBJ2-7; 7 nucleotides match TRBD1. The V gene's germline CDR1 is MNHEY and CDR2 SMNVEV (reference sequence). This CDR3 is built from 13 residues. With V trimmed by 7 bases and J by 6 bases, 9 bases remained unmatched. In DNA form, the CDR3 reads TGTGCCAGCAAGGGGGCAGACGCTCTCGAGCAGTACTTC. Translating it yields CASKGADALEQYF.

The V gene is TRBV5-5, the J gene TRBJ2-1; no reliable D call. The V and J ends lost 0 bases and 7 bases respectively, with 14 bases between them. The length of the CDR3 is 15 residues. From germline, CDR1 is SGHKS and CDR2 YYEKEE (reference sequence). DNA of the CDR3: TGTGCCAGCAGCTTGGTTGCGCTTGGGCTGAATGAGCAGTTCTTC. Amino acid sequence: CASSLVALGLNEQFF.

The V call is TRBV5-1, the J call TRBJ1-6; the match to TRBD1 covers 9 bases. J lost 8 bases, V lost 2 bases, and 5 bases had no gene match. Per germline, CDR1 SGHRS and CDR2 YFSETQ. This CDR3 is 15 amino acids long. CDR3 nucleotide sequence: TGCGCCAGCAGCTTAAGGACAGGGGCGTATTCACCCCTCCACTTT. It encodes CASSLRTGAYSPLHF.

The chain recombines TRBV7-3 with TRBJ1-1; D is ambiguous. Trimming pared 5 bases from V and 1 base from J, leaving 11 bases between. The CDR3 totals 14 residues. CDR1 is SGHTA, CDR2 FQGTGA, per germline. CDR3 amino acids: CASSASSGNTEAFF. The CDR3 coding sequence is TGTGCCAGCAGCGCAAGCAGCGGGAACACTGAAGCTTTCTTT.

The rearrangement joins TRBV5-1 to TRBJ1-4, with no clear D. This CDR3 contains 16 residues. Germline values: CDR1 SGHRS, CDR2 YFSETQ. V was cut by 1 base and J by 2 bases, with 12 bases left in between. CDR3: CASSLRTIDTNEKLFF. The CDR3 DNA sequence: TGCGCCAGCAGCTTGAGAACAATTGATACTAATGAAAAACTGTTTTTT.

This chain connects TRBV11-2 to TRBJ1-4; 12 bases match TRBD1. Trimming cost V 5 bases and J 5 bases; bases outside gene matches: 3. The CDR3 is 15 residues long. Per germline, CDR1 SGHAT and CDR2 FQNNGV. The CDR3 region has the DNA TGTGCCAGCAGCCCCGGGACAGGGGGCAATGAAAAACTGTTTTTT. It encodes CASSPGTGGNEKLFF.

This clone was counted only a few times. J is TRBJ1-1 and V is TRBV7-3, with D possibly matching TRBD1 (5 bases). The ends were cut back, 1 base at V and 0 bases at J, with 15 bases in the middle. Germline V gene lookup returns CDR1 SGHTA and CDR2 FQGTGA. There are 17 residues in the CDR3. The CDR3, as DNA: TGTGCCAGCAGCTTAATGTCGGTGGGGCCGATGAACACTGAAGCTTTCTTT. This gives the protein CASSLMSVGPMNTEAFF.

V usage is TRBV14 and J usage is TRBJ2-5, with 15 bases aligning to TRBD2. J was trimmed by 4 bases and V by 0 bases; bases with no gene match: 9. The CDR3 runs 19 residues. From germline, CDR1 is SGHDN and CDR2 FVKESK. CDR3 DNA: TGTGCCAGCAGCCAAGATAGGCGGACTAGCGGGGGGGCCATAGAGACCCAGTACTTC. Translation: CASSQDRRTSGGAIETQYF. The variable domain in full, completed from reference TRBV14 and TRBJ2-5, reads EAGVTQFPSHSVIEKGQTVTLRCDPISGHDNLYWYRRVMGKEIKFLLHFVKESKQDESGMPNNRFLAERTGGTYSTLKVQPAELEDSGVYFCASSQDRRTSGGAIETQYFGPGTRLLVL.

CDR3 coding DNA: TGTGCCAGCAGTTACCAGGGTCCCTACGAGCAGTACTTC. Protein product: CASSYQGPYEQYF. V is TRBV6-5 and J is TRBJ2-7; D is possibly TRBD1 (5 bases). The germline CDR1 and CDR2 sequences are MNHEY and SVGAGI. The CDR3 length is 13 residues. V was cut by 2 bases and J by 2 bases, with 7 bases left in between.

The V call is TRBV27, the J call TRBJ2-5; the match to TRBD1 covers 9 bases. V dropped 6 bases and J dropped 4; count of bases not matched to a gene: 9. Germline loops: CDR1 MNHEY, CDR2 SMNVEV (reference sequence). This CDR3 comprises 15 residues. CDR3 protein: CASRPSLDRGETQYF. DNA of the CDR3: TGTGCCAGCAGGCCCAGTCTGGACAGGGGAGAGACCCAGTACTTC.

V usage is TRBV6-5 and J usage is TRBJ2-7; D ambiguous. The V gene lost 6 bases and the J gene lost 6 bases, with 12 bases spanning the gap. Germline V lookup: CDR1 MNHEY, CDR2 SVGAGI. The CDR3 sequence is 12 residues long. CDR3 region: CASSSTSREQYF. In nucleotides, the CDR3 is TGTGCCAGCAGCTCAACGTCTCGCGAGCAGTACTTC.

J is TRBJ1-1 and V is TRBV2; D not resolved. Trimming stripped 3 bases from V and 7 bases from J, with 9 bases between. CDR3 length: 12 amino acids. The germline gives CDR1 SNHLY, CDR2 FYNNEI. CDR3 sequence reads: CASSDRRIEAFF. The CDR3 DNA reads TGTGCCAGCAGTGATAGGCGGATTGAAGCTTTCTTT.

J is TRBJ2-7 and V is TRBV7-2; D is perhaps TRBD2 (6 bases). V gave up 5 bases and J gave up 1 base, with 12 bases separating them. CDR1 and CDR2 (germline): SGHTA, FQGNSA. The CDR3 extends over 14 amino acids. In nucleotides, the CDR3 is TGTGCCAGCAGCCCCGTGGGGGGTTCCTACGAGCAGTACTTC. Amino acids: CASSPVGGSYEQYF.

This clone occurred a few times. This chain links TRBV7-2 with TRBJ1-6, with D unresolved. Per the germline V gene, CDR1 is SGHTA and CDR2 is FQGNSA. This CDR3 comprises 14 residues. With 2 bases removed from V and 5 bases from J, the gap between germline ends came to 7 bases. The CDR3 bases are TGTGCCAGCAGCTTATCCAGGCATAATTCACCCCTCCACTTT. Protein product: CASSLSRHNSPLHF. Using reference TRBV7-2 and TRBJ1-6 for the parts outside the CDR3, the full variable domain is GAGVSQSPSNKVTEKGKDVELRCDPISGHTALYWYRQSLGQGLEFLIYFQGNSAPDKSGLPSDRFSAERTGGSVSTLTIQRTQQEDSAVYLCASSLSRHNSPLHFGNGTRLTVT.